The 28 T cell receptor beta chains given below trace back to one sample, sequenced in a study of identical twins. Each CDR3 protein gets one entry after TCRdb re-called the 5' RACE reads with MiXCR. The data show 500,000 to 550,000 distinct CDR3 sequences, approximately 20% seen once. These data also featured in a second study, about yellow fever vaccine responses in identical twins.

Source material: CD4+ T cells sorted from blood. These TCRs come from a woman younger than 30 in good health.

This clonotype was seen only once. J is TRBJ1-1 and V is TRBV4-2; D is ambiguous. The CDR3 is made up of 17 amino acids. The germline gives CDR1 LGHNA, CDR2 YNFKEQ. V dropped 4 bases and J dropped 1 base, with 19 bases sitting between them. CDR3 DNA sequence: TGTGCCAGCAGCCCCTACCCTACCGGAGGGCCGAACACTGAAGCTTTCTTT. This sequence encodes CASSPYPTGGPNTEAFF.

The rearrangement joins TRBV2 to TRBJ2-1; TRBD1 is a possible D gene (6 bases). CDR1 SNHLY and CDR2 FYNNEI come from the germline V gene. The CDR3 contains 18 residues. V was clipped by 4 bases and J by 4 bases, with 23 bases between them. The CDR3 coding sequence is TGTGCCAGCAGTGGAATTTCGTTGGGGGCCGACGTATACAATGAGCAGTTCTTC. Translation gives CASSGISLGADVYNEQFF.

V gene TRBV20-1 combines with J gene TRBJ2-3; D call uncertain. The V and J ends lost 6 bases and 1 base respectively, with 11 bases between them. The CDR3 runs 13 residues. Germline values: CDR1 DFQATT, CDR2 SNEGSKA (reference sequence). The CDR3 DNA is TGCAGTGCCCCGAGTTGGGGCACAGATACGCAGTATTTT. It codes for CSAPSWGTDTQYF.

V usage is TRBV20-1 and J usage is TRBJ2-3; 7 nucleotides line up with TRBD1. This CDR3 is built from 15 residues. Germline CDR1 is DFQATT and CDR2 is SNEGSKA (reference sequence). Trimming removed 3 bases from V and 1 base from J; junction bases left unmatched: 7. The CDR3 is CSARVGDRGTDTQYF. The CDR3 DNA reads as TGCAGTGCTAGGGTAGGGGACAGAGGCACAGATACGCAGTATTTT.

This chain joins TRBV7-6 and TRBJ2-1; D perhaps matches TRBD1 (8 bases). The length of the CDR3 is 17 residues. Trimming cost V 5 bases and J 1 base, with 18 bases left between them. Germline V CDR1 and CDR2: SGHVS, FNYEAQ. As DNA, the CDR3 is TGTGCCAGCAGCCCTCGACAGGGGAGGGTGTCCTACAATGAGCAGTTCTTC. It specifies CASSPRQGRVSYNEQFF.

A few counts support this clonotype. The V gene is TRBV15, the J gene TRBJ2-3, with unresolved D. CDR1 LNHNV and CDR2 YYDKDF come from the germline V gene (reference sequence). Trimming cost V 0 bases and J 7 bases, with 14 bases left between them. The CDR3 has 15 residues. This chain's CDR3 is CATSRDVTVNNTQYF. DNA of the CDR3: TGTGCCACCAGCAGAGACGTTACCGTTAATAATACGCAGTATTTT. The whole variable domain, remainder taken from reference TRBV15 and TRBJ2-3, is DAMVIQNPRYQVTQFGKPVTLSCSQTLNHNVMYWYQQKSSQAPKLLFHYYDKDFNNEADTPDNFQSRRPNTSFCFLDIRSPGLGDTAMYLCATSRDVTVNNTQYFGPGTRLTVL.

This sequence joins TRBV24-1 and TRBJ2-5, with 9 bases matching TRBD1. This CDR3 contains 16 residues. V lost 4 bases and J lost 5; bases outside the gene matches: 10. CDR1 and CDR2 (germline): KGHDR, SFDVKD. CDR3 residues: CATSEPGQGTGETQYF. The CDR3 nucleotides are TGTGCCACCAGTGAGCCCGGACAGGGGACGGGGGAGACCCAGTACTTC.

In this sample, this clonotype turned up once. The CDR3 DNA follows: TGTGCCAGCAGCTTAGATCCCGGCAGGACGACCTTGAACACTGAAGCTTTCTTT. Protein sequence: CASSLDPGRTTLNTEAFF. The gene calls are TRBV7-6 and TRBJ1-1, with D unclear. V lost 1 base and J 0 bases, leaving 18 bases between the germline ends. The CDR3 runs to 18 residues. The germline gives CDR1 SGHVS, CDR2 FNYEAQ.

The chain joins TRBV28 to TRBJ1-2; unclear D gene. This CDR3 spans 14 amino acids. V shed 6 bases and J shed 3 bases, with 14 bases lying between them. Germline CDR1 MDHEN, CDR2 SYDVKM. In DNA form, the CDR3 reads TGTGCCAGCAGCCCCGGTGCCAAGTACTATGGCTACACCTTC. Its protein product is CASSPGAKYYGYTF.

V and J are TRBV9 and TRBJ2-4; D might be TRBD1 or TRBD2, each matching 5 bases. Deletions cut 0 bases from V and 10 bases from J, with 20 bases between. Germline V gene lookup returns CDR1 SGDLS and CDR2 YYNGEE. The CDR3 extends over 16 amino acids. The CDR3 nucleotides are TGTGCCAGCAGCGTAGGGGGGACCACACACGCCCCTATTCAGTACTTC. Encoded protein: CASSVGGTTHAPIQYF. The variable domain in full, completed from reference TRBV9 and TRBJ2-4, reads DSGVTQTPKHLITATGQRVTLRCSPRSGDLSVYWYQQSLDQGLQFLIQYYNGEERAKGNILERFSAQQFPDLHSELNLSSLELGDSALYFCASSVGGTTHAPIQYFGAGTRLSVL.

This clonotype was found a few times. J is TRBJ2-5 and V is TRBV24-1; D may be TRBD2 (7 bases). The germline V gene encodes CDR1 KGHDR and CDR2 SFDVKD. V lost 4 bases and J lost 1, with 15 bases in between. The CDR3 extends over 16 amino acids. The CDR3 DNA is TGTGCCACCAGTGAGTTGACGGGGGGCCTCCAAGAGACCCAGTACTTC. It encodes CATSELTGGLQETQYF.

The chain couples TRBV24-1 to TRBJ2-1; D is unclear. Germline V gene data show CDR1 as KGHDR and CDR2 as SFDVKD. The CDR3 length is 17 residues. V shed 4 bases and J shed 0 bases, with 15 bases lying between them. CDR3 sequence (DNA): TGTGCCACCAGTGACCTGAGAGGAGACAACTCCTACAATGAGCAGTTCTTC. It specifies CATSDLRGDNSYNEQFF.

This clonotype has only a few counts. The chain uses TRBV12-3 or TRBV12-4 and TRBJ2-1, with TRBD2 matching over 13 bases. V was pared by 6 bases and J by 7 bases, with 3 bases of the junction left unmatched. CDR3 length equals 14 residues. CDR3 sequence (DNA): TGTGCCAGCAGGCTGACTAGCGGGAGGAATGAGCAGTTCTTC. It codes for CASRLTSGRNEQFF.

This clonotype was found a few times. The chain is built from TRBV3-1 and TRBJ2-2, with unresolved D. V was shortened by 1 base and J by 6 bases, with 9 bases between the two germline ends. Germline assignment: CDR1 LGHDT and CDR2 YNNKEL (reference sequence). The CDR3 extends over 14 amino acids. The CDR3 DNA follows: TGTGCCAGCAGCCAAGCAGATTGGGCCGGGGAGCTGTTTTTT. It yields the protein CASSQADWAGELFF.

This clonotype appeared many times. The J gene is TRBJ2-3, the V gene TRBV7-2; D may be TRBD1 (6 bases). Germline V gene sequence: CDR1 SGHTA, CDR2 FQGNSA. This CDR3 contains 13 residues. V was pared by 4 bases and J by 5 bases, with 10 bases between. The CDR3 region is CASSSTGLDTQYF. The CDR3 DNA follows: TGTGCCAGCAGCTCAACAGGGCTAGATACGCAGTATTTT.

The chain couples TRBV20-1 to TRBJ2-5; possible D gene TRBD1, 5 bases. The CDR3 sequence is 13 residues long. Trimming removed 3 bases from V and 7 bases from J, with 15 bases in between. Germline CDR1 DFQATT, CDR2 SNEGSKA (reference sequence). CDR3 DNA sequence: TGCAGTGCTAGGCCCTCCAATCAGGGGACCCAGTACTTC. Translation: CSARPSNQGTQYF.

This chain uses TRBV7-9 with TRBJ2-4, with D possibly being TRBD1 or TRBD2 (5 bases each). The germline CDR1 and CDR2 sequences are SEHNR and FQNEAQ (reference sequence). The CDR3 covers 16 residues. Trimming cost V 5 bases and J 5 bases, with 19 bases left between them. CDR3 nucleotides: TGTGCCAGCAGCGAACACCGGGACCTTTGGGAAAACATTCAGTACTTC. Protein sequence: CASSEHRDLWENIQYF.

This clonotype was found a few times. The rearrangement joins TRBV7-2 to TRBJ2-1, with D uncertain. Germline V CDR1 and CDR2: SGHTA, FQGNSA. The V gene lost 5 bases and the J gene lost 7 bases, with 9 bases spanning the gap. This CDR3 contains 12 residues. DNA of the CDR3: TGTGCCAGCAGCCCATTTCAAAATGAGCAGTTCTTC. As protein: CASSPFQNEQFF. Supplemented by reference TRBV7-2 and TRBJ2-1, the full variable domain reads GAGVSQSPSNKVTEKGKDVELRCDPISGHTALYWYRQSLGQGLEFLIYFQGNSAPDKSGLPSDRFSAERTGGSVSTLTIQRTQQEDSAVYLCASSPFQNEQFFGPGTRLTVL.

The chain recombines TRBV10-3 with TRBJ1-5, with a possible D match to TRBD1 (5 bases). The CDR3 is 17 amino acids. The germline gives CDR1 ENHRY, CDR2 SYGVKD. Trimming took 3 bases from V and 0 from J, leaving 15 bases between them. CDR3 protein: CAISDLGWDYSNQPQHF. As DNA, the CDR3 is TGTGCCATCAGTGATCTGGGATGGGACTATAGCAATCAGCCCCAGCATTTT.

This clonotype has a count of ten or more. The chain joins TRBV9 to TRBJ1-3, with a weak D call TRBD1 (6 bases). Per the germline V gene, CDR1 is SGDLS and CDR2 is YYNGEE. V shed 0 bases and J shed 0 bases, with 10 bases lying between them. This CDR3 is built from 16 residues. In DNA, the CDR3 is TGTGCCAGCAGCGTAGAAGGGGGACTCTCTGGAAACACCATATATTTT. The encoded protein is CASSVEGGLSGNTIYF.

The rearrangement joins TRBV12-3 or TRBV12-4 to TRBJ2-7, with a weak D call TRBD2 (5 bases). CDR3 length: 11 residues. The V and J ends lost 6 bases and 7 bases respectively, with 10 bases between them. DNA of the CDR3: TGTGCCAGCAGCCAAACTAGGGAGCAGTACTTC. Amino acids: CASSQTREQYF.

As concerns this clonotype: The junction departs from the called germline gene at one end, perhaps through a read error. The CDR3 loop reads CASCFRTALTLANTGELFF. The CDR3 region has the DNA TGTGCCAGCTGTTTTCGCACGGCGCTCACTCTCGCGAACACCGGGGAGCTGTTTTTT. The rearrangement joins TRBV12-3 or TRBV12-4 to TRBJ2-2; D not certain. The CDR3 has 19 amino acids.

The rearrangement uses TRBV24-1 and TRBJ1-5; D unresolved. The CDR3 extends over 16 amino acids. V lost 8 bases and J 0 bases, leaving 16 bases between the germline ends. Germline values: CDR1 KGHDR, CDR2 SFDVKD. The CDR3 reads CATIINRGDSNQPQHF. For the CDR3, the DNA is TGTGCCACCATAATCAATCGTGGGGATAGCAATCAGCCCCAGCATTTT.

V is TRBV4-1 and J is TRBJ2-7; D gene unclear. Deletions cut 4 bases from V and 0 bases from J, with 16 bases between. This CDR3 spans 16 amino acids. Germline-derived CDR1 and CDR2 are MGHRA and YSYEKL. The CDR3 sequence: CASSPHPDKSSYEQYV. CDR3 sequence (DNA): TGCGCCAGCAGCCCTCACCCAGACAAGAGCTCCTACGAGCAGTACGTC.

Here the CDR3 reads CASSSGTAKTQYF. The CDR3 bases are TGCGCCAGCAGCTCCGGGACAGCGAAGACCCAGTACTTC. This chain connects TRBV5-1 to TRBJ2-5; 7 bases agree with TRBD1. CDR1 is SGHRS, CDR2 YFSETQ, per germline. V dropped 3 bases and J dropped 6; count of bases not matched to a gene: 5. This CDR3 is 13 amino acids long.

The J gene is TRBJ2-1, the V gene TRBV20-1, with 11 bases aligning to TRBD2. V gave up 4 bases and J gave up 7 bases; unmatched junction bases: 6. The CDR3 consists of 14 residues. The germline V gene has CDR1 DFQATT and CDR2 SNEGSKA (reference sequence). CDR3 sequence reads: CSAKGLAAGNEQFF. The DNA for the CDR3 is TGCAGTGCTAAGGGACTAGCGGCAGGAAATGAGCAGTTCTTC.

The chain is built from TRBV11-2 and TRBJ2-4; D is possibly TRBD2 (6 bases). The germline V gene encodes CDR1 SGHAT and CDR2 FQNNGV. With 2 bases removed from V and 4 bases from J, the gap between germline ends came to 18 bases. There are 17 residues in the CDR3. CDR3 sequence reads: CASSLMGTLGGKNIQYF. In DNA form, the CDR3 reads TGTGCCAGCAGCTTAATGGGGACTCTCGGAGGGAAAAACATTCAGTACTTC. Full variable domain (outside the CDR3, taken from reference TRBV11-2 and TRBJ2-4): EAGVAQSPRYKIIEKRQSVAFWCNPISGHATLYWYQQILGQGPKLLIQFQNNGVVDDSQLPKDRFSAERLKGVDSTLKIQPAKLEDSAVYLCASSLMGTLGGKNIQYFGAGTRLSVL.

This chain joins TRBV11-2 and TRBJ2-1; 11 bases align to TRBD1. This CDR3 is 16 amino acids long. Germline values: CDR1 SGHAT, CDR2 FQNNGV. J gave up 5 bases and V 5 bases, and 8 bases lay outside the gene matches. CDR3: CASSPRPGQGDNEQFF. The CDR3 DNA sequence: TGTGCCAGCAGCCCCAGGCCGGGACAGGGGGACAATGAGCAGTTCTTC.